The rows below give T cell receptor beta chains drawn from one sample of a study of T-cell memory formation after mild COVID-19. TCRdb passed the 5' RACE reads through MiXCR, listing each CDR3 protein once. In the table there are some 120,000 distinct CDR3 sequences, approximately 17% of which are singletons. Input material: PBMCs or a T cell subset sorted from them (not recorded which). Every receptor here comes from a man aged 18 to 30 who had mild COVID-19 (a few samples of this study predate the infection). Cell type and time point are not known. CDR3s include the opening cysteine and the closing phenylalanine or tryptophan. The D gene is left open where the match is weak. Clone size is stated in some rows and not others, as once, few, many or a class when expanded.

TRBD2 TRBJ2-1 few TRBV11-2 TGTGCCAGCAGCTCGCCAACTGGACTAGCGGGGGATTCTCCCTCCTACAATGAGCAGTTCTTC CASSSPTGLAGDSPSYNEQFF
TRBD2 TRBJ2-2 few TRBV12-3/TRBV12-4 TGTGCCAGCAGTCCCGGGGGGGACGGGGAGCTGTTTTTT CASSPGGDGELFF
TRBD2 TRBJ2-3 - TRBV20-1 TGCAGTGCTCCTGGATCCCCCGGGGGGGATACGCAGTATTTT CSAPGSPGGDTQYF
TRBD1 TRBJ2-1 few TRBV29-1 TGCAGCGCCGCCGGGACAGCGCTCAATGAGCAGTTCTTC CSAAGTALNEQFF
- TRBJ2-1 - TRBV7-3 TGTGCCAGCAGCCGAGGGGCCTCCGGGTACAATGAGCAGTTCTTC CASSRGASGYNEQFF
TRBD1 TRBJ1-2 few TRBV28 TGTGCCAGCAGTTCGCAGGGACAGGGCTATGGCTACACCTTC CASSSQGQGYGYTF
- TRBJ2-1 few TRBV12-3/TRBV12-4 TGTGCCAGCAGTACCGGGACTTACTACAATGAGCAGTTCTTC CASSTGTYYNEQFF
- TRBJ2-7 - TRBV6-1 TGTGCCAGCAGTGGGGACCCCGACTCCTACGAGCAGTACTTC CASSGDPDSYEQYF
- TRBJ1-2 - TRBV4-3 TGCGCCAGCAGCCAAGATTGGGAGAGCTACACCTTC CASSQDWESYTF
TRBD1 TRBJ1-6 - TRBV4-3 TGCGCCAGCAGCCAAGTTCGGTTCAGGGACAGACTCTCCTATAATTCACCCCTCCACTTT CASSQVRFRDRLSYNSPLHF
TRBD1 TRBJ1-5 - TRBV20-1 TGCAGTGCTAGTGAGCCGGGACAGGGGAATCAGCCCCAGCATTTT CSASEPGQGNQPQHF
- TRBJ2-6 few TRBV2 TGTGCCAGCAGTGAAGTAAAGGGGACATTAGGTTCCTCTGGGGCCAACGTCCTGACTTTC CASSEVKGTLGSSGANVLTF
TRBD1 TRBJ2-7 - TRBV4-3 TGCGCCAGCAGCCAAGTTCTGAGGGACAGAGCCTACGAGCAGTACTTC CASSQVLRDRAYEQYF
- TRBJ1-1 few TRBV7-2 TGTGCCAGCAGCCCCGGTGGTAACACTGAAGCTTTCTTT CASSPGGNTEAFF
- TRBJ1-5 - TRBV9 TGTGCCAGCAGCCCAAGGGCAGGGATTAACTCGCCCCAGCATTTT CASSPRAGINSPQHF
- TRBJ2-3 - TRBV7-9 TGTGCCAGCAGCCTGGGGGGCGCCGGATCCGATACGCAGTATTTT CASSLGGAGSDTQYF
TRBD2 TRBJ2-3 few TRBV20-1 TGCAGTGCCCCGGGACTAGGTGCAGATACGCAGTATTTT CSAPGLGADTQYF
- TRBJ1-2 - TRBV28 TGTGCCAGCAGGCCAGGTGGATATGGCTACACCTTC CASRPGGYGYTF
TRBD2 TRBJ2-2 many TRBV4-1 TGCGCCAGCAGCCAAGCGCGGGGACTAGCGGGGGAAACCGGGGAGCTGTTTTTT CASSQARGLAGETGELFF
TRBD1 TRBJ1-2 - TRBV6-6 TGTGCCAGCAGTTACTCGCTTGACAGGGGCTATGGCTACACCTTC CASSYSLDRGYGYTF
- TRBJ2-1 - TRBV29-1 TGCAGCGTTGATCCGGGGTATGAGCAGTTCTTC CSVDPGYEQFF
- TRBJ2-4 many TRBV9 TGTGCCAGCAGCGCCGGGGGTAACAAAAACATTCAGTACTTC CASSAGGNKNIQYF
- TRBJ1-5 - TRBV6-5 TGTGCCACGCGATTGGGAATTTATCAGCCCCAGCATTTT CATRLGIYQPQHF
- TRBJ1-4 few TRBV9 TGTGCCAGCAGCGCATCAGATCGGCCTACAGGTGGAAAACTGTTTTTT CASSASDRPTGGKLFF
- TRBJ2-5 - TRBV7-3 TGTGCCAGCAGCCCCGCTGGGCCGGGGCAGACCCAAGAGACCCAGTACTTC CASSPAGPGQTQETQYF
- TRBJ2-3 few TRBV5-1 TGCGCCAGCAGAGAGGCTCCGGGGGGCACAGATACGCAGTATTTT CASREAPGGTDTQYF
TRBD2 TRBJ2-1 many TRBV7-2 TGTGCCAGCAGCTCAAGCGGGGGGGGATACAATGAGCAGTTCTTC CASSSSGGGYNEQFF
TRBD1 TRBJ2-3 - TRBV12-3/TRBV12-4 TGTGCCAGCAGTTTAAAGGGGGCAAATACGCAGTATTTT CASSLKGANTQYF
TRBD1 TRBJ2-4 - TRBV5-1 TGCGCCAGCAGCTTGGGGTCTACCGGGACAGGGGTTGACATTCAGTACTTC CASSLGSTGTGVDIQYF
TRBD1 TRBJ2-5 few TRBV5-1 TGCGCCAGCAGACCCTCGACAGGGGAAGAGACCCAGTACTTC CASRPSTGEETQYF
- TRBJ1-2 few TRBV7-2 TGTGCCAGCTGCCCCTCGCCGGCAGGCGGATATGGCTACACCTTC CASCPSPAGGYGYTF
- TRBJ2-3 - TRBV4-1 TGCGCCAGCAGCCAAGTCCCAGATACGCAGTATTTT CASSQVPDTQYF
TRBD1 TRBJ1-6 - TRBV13 TGTGCCAGCAGCTTTGGGACAGGGCAAAAGACACCCCTCCACTTT CASSFGTGQKTPLHF
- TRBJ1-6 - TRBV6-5 TGTGCCAGCAGTTACGGAGGCGGTGGTGATTCACCCCTCCACTTT CASSYGGGGDSPLHF
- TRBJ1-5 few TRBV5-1 TGCGCCAGCAGCTTGGAAGGGCTTTCGTATAGCAATCAGCCCCAGCATTTT CASSLEGLSYSNQPQHF
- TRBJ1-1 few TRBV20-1 TGCAGTGCTAGCGGGGAGAAGGTGAACACTGAAGCTTTCTTT CSASGEKVNTEAFF
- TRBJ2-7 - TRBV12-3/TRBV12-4 TGTGCCAGCAGTTCGGCAGGGCGGCGCGAGCAGTACTTC CASSSAGRREQYF
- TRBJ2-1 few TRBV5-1 TGCGCCAGCAGCTTGGGAGCGGCTAGCTCCTACAATGAGCAGTTCTTC CASSLGAASSYNEQFF
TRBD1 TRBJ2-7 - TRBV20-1 TGCAGTGCTACCCCTCGGACAGGGGGGTACGAGCAGTACTTC CSATPRTGGYEQYF
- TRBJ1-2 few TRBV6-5 TGTGCCAGCAGCGCAGGGGTTCACGGCTACACCTTC CASSAGVHGYTF
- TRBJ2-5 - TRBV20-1 TGCAGTGCCCAGAGGGACCGCGAGACCCAGTACTTC CSAQRDRETQYF
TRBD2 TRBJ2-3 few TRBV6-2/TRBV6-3 TGTGCCAGCAGCCAACTAGCGGGGACGAGCACAGATACGCAGTATTTT CASSQLAGTSTDTQYF